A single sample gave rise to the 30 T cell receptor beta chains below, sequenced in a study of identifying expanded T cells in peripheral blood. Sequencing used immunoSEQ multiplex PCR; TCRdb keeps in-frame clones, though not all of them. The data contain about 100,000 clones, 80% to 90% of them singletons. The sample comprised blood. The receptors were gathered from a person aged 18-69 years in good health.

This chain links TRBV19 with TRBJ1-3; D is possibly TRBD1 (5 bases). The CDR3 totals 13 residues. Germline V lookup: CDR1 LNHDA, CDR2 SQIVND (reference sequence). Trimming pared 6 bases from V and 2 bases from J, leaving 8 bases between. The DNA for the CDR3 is TGTGCCAGTAGAAGGGGTGCTGGAAACACCATATATTTT. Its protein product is CASRRGAGNTIYF.

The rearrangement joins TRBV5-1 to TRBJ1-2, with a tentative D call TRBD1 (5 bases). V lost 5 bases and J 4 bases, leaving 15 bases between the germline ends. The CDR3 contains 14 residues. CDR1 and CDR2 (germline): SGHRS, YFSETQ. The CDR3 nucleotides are TGCGCCAGCAGGTGGGGCCCCGACGGCTATGGCTACACCTTC. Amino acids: CASRWGPDGYGYTF. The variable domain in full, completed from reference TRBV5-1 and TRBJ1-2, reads KAGVTQTPRYLIKTRGQQVTLSCSPISGHRSVSWYQQTPGQGLQFLFEYFSETQRNKGNFPGRFSGRQFSNSRSEMNVSTLELGDSALYLCASRWGPDGYGYTFGSGTRLTVV.

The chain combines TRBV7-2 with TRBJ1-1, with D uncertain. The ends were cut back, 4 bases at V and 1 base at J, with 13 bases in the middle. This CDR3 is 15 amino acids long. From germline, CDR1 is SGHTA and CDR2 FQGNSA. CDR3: CASSSRYPRNTEAFF. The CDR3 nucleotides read TGTGCCAGCAGCTCCCGATACCCACGGAACACTGAAGCTTTCTTT.

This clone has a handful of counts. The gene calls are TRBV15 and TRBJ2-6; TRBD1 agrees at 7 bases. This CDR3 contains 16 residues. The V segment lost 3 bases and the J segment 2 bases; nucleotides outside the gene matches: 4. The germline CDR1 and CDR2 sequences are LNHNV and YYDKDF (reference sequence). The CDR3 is CATSRVQGTGANVLTF. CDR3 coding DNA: TGTGCCACCAGCAGGGTACAGGGGACTGGGGCCAACGTCCTGACTTTC. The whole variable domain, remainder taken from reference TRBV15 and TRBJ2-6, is DAMVIQNPRYQVTQFGKPVTLSCSQTLNHNVMYWYQQKSSQAPKLLFHYYDKDFNNEADTPDNFQSRRPNTSFCFLDIRSPGLGDTAMYLCATSRVQGTGANVLTFGAGSRLTVL.

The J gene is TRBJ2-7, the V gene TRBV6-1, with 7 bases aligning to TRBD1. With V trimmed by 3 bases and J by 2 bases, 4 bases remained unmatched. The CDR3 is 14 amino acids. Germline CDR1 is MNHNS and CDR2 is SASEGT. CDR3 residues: CASSDRTGPYEQYF. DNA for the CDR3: TGTGCCAGCAGTGACAGGACAGGCCCCTACGAGCAGTACTTC.

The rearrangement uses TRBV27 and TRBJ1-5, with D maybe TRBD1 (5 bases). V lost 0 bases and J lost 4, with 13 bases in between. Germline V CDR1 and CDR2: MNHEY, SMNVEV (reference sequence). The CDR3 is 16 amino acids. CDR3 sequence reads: CASSLSPSRGNQPQHF. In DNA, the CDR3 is TGTGCCAGCAGTTTATCCCCCAGCCGGGGGAATCAGCCCCAGCATTTT.

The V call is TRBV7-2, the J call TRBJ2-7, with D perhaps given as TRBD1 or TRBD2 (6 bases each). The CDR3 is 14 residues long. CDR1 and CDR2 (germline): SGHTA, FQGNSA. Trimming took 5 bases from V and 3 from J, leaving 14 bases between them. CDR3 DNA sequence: TGTGCCAGCAGCGGGGGGCCAGGGATCTACGAGCAGTACTTC. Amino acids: CASSGGPGIYEQYF.

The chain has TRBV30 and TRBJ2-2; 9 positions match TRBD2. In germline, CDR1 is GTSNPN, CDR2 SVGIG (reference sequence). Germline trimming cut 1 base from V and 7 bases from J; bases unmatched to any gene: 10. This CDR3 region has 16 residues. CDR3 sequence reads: CAWSGSAGGPIGELFF. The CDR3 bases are TGTGCCTGGAGTGGGTCCGCGGGGGGGCCGATCGGGGAGCTGTTTTTT. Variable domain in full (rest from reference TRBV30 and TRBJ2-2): SQTIHQWPATLVQPVGSPLSLECTVEGTSNPNLYWYRQAAGRGLQLLFYSVGIGQISSEVPQNLSASRPQDRQFILSSKKLLLSDSGFYLCAWSGSAGGPIGELFFGEGSRLTVL.

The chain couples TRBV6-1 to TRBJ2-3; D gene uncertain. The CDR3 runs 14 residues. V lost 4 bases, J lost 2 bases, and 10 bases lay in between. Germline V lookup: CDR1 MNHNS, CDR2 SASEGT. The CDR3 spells CASSVSGSTDTQYF. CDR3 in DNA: TGTGCCAGCAGTGTTTCGGGCTCCACAGATACGCAGTATTTT.

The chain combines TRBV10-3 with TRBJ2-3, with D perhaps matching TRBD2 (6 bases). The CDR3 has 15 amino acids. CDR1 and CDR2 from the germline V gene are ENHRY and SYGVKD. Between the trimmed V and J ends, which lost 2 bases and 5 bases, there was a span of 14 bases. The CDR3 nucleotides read TGTGCCATCAGTGAGGGAGGGGATTTGCGAGATACGCAGTATTTT. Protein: CAISEGGDLRDTQYF.

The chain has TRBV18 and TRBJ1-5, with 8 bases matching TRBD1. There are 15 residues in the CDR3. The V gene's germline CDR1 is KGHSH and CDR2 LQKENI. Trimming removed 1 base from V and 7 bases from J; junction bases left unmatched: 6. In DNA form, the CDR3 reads TGTGCCAGCTCACCACGGGGGAGGGACAGGCAGCCCCAGCATTTT. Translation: CASSPRGRDRQPQHF.

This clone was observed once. This chain's CDR3 is CAVRQGAYEQYF. The CDR3 DNA reads TGTGCCGTTCGACAGGGGGCCTACGAGCAGTACTTC. The chain carries TRBV11-2 and TRBJ2-7; 9 bases are shared with TRBD1. This CDR3 is 12 amino acids long. V dropped 11 bases and J dropped 2; count of bases not matched to a gene: 4. Germline V gives CDR1 SGHAT, CDR2 FQNNGV.

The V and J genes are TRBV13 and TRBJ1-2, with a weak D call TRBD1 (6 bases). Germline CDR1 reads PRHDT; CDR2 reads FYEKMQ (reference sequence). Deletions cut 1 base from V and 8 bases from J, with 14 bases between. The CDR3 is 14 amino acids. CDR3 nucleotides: TGTGCCAGCAGCTTAGATACAGGGAGCTTGGGCTACACCTTC. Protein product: CASSLDTGSLGYTF.

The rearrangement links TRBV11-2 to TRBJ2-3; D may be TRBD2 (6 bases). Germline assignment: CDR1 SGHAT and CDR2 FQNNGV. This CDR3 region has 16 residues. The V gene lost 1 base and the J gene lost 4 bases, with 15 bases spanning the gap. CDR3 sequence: CASSLGDWVIADTQYF. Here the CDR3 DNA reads TGTGCCAGCAGCTTAGGGGACTGGGTCATCGCAGATACGCAGTATTTT. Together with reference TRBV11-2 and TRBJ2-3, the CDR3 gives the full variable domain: EAGVAQSPRYKIIEKRQSVAFWCNPISGHATLYWYQQILGQGPKLLIQFQNNGVVDDSQLPKDRFSAERLKGVDSTLKIQPAKLEDSAVYLCASSLGDWVIADTQYFGPGTRLTVL.

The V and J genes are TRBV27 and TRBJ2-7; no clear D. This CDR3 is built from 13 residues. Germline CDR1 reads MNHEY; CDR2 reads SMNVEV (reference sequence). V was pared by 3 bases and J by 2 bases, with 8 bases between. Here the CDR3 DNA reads TGTGCCAGCAGTTTTGAGCGCACCTACGAGCAGTACTTC. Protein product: CASSFERTYEQYF.

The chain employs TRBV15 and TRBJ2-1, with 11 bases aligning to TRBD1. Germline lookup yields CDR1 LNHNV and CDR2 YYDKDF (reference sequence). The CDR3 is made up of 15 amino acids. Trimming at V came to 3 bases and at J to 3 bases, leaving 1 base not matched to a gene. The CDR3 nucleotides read TGTGCCACCAGCAGCGGGACAGGGGGCTACAATGAGCAGTTCTTC. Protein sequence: CATSSGTGGYNEQFF.

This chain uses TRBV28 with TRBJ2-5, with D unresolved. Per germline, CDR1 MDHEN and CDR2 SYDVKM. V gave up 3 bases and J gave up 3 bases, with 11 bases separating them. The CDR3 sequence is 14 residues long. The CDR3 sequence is CASSFIGSEETQYF. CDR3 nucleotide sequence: TGTGCCAGCAGTTTTATAGGGTCGGAAGAGACCCAGTACTTC. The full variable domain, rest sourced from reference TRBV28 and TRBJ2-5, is DVKVTQSSRYLVKRTGEKVFLECVQDMDHENMFWYRQDPGLGLRLIYFSYDVKMKEKGDIPEGYSVSREKKERFSLILESASTNQTSMYLCASSFIGSEETQYFGPGTRLLVL.

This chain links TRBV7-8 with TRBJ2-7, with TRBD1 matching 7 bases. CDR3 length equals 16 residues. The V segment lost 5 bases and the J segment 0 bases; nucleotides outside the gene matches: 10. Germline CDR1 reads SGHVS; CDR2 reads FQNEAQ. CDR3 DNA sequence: TGTGCCAGCAGCGGGACAGCAGAGGAAACCTCCTACGAGCAGTACTTC. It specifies CASSGTAEETSYEQYF. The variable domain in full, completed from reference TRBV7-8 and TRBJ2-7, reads GAGVSQSPRYKVAKRGQDVALRCDPISGHVSLFWYQQALGQGPEFLTYFQNEAQLDKSGLPSDRFFAERPEGSVSTLKIQRTQQEDSAVYLCASSGTAEETSYEQYFGPGTRLTVT.

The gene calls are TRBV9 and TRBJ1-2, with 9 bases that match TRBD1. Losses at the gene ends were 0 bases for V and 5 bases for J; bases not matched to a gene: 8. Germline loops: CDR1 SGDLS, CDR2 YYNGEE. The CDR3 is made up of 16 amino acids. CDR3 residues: CASSVERSTGGYGYTF. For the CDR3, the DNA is TGTGCCAGCAGCGTAGAGAGGTCGACAGGGGGGTATGGCTACACCTTC.

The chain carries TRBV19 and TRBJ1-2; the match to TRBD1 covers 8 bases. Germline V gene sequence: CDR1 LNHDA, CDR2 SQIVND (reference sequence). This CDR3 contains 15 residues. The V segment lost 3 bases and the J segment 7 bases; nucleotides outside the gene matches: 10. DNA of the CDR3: TGTGCCAGTAGTATGCCCGATTGGACAGGGCTTGGCTACACCTTC. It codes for CASSMPDWTGLGYTF.

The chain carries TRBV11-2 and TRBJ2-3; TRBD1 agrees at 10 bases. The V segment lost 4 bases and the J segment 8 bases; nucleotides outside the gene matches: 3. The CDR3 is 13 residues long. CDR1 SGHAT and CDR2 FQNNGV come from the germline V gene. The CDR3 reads CASSYRTGGTQYF. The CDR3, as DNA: TGTGCCAGCAGCTACCGGACAGGGGGTACGCAGTATTTT.

The CDR3 DNA reads TGTGCCAGCAGCTCCGGGACAGGGGTTTACGAGCAGTACTTC. It specifies CASSSGTGVYEQYF. The chain combines TRBV5-4 with TRBJ2-7; 10 bases line up with TRBD1. The trim removed 3 bases at V and 4 bases at J, leaving 4 bases unmatched. The CDR3 is 14 residues long. Germline assignment: CDR1 SGHNT and CDR2 YYREEE (reference sequence).

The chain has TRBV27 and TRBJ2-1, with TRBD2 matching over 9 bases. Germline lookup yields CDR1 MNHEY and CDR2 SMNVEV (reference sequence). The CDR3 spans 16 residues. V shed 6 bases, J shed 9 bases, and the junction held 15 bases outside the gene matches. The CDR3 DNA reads TGTGCCAGCAGGGCAAACAGGGCTAGCGGGGTTGGTGAGCAGTTCTTC. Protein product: CASRANRASGVGEQFF.

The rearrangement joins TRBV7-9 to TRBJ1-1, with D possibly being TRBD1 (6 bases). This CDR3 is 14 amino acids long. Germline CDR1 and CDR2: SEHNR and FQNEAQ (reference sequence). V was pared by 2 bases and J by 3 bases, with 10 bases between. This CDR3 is CASSLRGTDTEAFF. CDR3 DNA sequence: TGTGCCAGCAGCTTAAGGGGGACGGACACTGAAGCTTTCTTT.

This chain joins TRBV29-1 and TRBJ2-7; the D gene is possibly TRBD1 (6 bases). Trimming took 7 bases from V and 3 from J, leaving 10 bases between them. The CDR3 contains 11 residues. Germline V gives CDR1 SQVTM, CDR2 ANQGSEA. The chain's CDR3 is CSGADSYEQYF. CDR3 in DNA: TGCAGCGGGGCGGACAGCTACGAGCAGTACTTC.

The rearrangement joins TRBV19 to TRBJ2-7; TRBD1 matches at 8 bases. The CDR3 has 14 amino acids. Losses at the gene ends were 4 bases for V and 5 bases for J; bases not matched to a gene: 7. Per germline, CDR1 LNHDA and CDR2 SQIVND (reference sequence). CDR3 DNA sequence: TGTGCCAGTAGTACTCGGAAGACAGGGGACGAGCAGTACTTC. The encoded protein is CASSTRKTGDEQYF.

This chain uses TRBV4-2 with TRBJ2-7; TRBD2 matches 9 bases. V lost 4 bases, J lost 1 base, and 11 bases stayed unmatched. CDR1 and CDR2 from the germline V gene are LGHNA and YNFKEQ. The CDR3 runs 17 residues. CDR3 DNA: TGTGCCAGCAGCCCCCTGGGCAGCGGGGGGTCTTCCTACGAGCAGTACTTC. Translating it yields CASSPLGSGGSSYEQYF.

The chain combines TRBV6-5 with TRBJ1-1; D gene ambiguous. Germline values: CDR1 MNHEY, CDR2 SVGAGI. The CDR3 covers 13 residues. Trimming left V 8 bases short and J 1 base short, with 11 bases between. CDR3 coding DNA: TGTGCCAGCGAGCCCCAACCGAACACTGAAGCTTTCTTT. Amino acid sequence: CASEPQPNTEAFF.

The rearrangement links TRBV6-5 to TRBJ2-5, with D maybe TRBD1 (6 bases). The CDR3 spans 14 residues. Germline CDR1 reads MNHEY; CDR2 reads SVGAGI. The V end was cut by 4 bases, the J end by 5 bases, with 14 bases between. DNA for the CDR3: TGTGCCAGCAGTTCCCCGGGACATAGGGAGACCCAGTACTTC. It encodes CASSSPGHRETQYF.

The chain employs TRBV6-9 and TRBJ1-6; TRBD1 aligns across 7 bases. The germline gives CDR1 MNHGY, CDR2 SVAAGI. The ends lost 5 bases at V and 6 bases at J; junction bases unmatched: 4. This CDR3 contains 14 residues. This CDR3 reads CASSRGDSNSPLHF. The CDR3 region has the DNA TGTGCCAGCAGTAGGGGGGACAGTAATTCACCCCTCCACTTT.